The text below deals with one T cell receptor (beta chain). Its antigen is still unknown. The data were obtained in a study of blood T cells in healthy people across ages. General study points: With donor CMV status unknown, expanded clonotype changes were possibly confounded. Measured against age, TCR beta diversity per million T cells decreased in a roughly linear manner.

CDR3 length: 15 amino acids. CDR1 and CDR2 from the germline V gene are SEHNR and FQNEAQ (reference sequence). V lost 2 bases and J lost 8; bases outside the gene matches: 5. Donors were systemically healthy Caucasian individuals from Russia aged roughly 6 to 100 years. It was with a sample-barcoded 5' primer and a J-beta primer mix that a second PCR of about 6 to 12 cycles was run. TCRdb ran MiXCR on the 5' RACE reads and lists one entry per CDR3 protein. The sample has about 1.7 million distinct CDR3 sequences, under 30% seen once; the top ten hold more than 6%. The chain employs TRBV7-9 and TRBJ1-6; 8 bases are a match to TRBD1. The clonotype comes from a woman in her twenties or thirties in good health. Sequencing input: blood. CDR3 sequence reads: CASSLSGRGHSPLHF. As DNA, the CDR3 is TGTGCCAGCAGCTTATCGGGCAGGGGGCATTCACCCCTCCACTTT.